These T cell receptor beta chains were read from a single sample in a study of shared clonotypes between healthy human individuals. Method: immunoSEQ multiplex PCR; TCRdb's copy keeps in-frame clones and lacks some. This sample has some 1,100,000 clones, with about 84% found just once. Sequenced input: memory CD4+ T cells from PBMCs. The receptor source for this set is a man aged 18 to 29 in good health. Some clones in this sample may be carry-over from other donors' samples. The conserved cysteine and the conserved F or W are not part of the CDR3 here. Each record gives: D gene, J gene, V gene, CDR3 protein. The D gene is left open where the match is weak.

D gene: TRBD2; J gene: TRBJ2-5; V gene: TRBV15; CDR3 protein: ATSRDQGSGRAGKTQY
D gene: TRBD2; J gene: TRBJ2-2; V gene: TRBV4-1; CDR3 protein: ASSRGSGRQDTGELF
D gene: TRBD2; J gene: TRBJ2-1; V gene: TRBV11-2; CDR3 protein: ASSLTTLAGGYNEQF
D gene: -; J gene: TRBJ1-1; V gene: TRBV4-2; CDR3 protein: ASSQDQQGGTEAF
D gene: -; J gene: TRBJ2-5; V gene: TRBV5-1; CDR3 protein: ASSFSSPGQETQY
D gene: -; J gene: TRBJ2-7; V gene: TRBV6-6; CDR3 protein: ASSYGRRFAYEQY
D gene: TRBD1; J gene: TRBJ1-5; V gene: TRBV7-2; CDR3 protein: ASSFYRGGNQPQH
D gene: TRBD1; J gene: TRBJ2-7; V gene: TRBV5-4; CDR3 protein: ASRRDRGSSYEQY
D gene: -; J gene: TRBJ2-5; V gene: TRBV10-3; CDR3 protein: AISESMETQY
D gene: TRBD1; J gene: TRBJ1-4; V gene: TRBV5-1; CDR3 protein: ASSPGQGPTNEKLF
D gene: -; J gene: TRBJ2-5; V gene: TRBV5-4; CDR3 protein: ASSLVGAPQETQY
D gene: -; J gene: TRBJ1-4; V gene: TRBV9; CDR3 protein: ASSPKWGSGATNEKLF
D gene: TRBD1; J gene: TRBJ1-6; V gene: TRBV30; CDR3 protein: AWGRTGPSPLH
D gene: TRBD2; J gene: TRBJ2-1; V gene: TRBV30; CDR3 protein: ARAGGLSVVRNEQF
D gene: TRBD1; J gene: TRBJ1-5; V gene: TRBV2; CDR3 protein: ASSRGRGDQPQH
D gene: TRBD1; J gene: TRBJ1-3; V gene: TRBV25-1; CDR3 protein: ASSDGQGQNTIY
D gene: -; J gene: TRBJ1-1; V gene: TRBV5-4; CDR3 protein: ASSGSPSEGEAF
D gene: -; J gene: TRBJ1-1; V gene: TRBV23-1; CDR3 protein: ASSHSTREPSNTEAF
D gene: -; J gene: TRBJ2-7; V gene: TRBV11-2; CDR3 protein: ASSLLKRKGNYEQY
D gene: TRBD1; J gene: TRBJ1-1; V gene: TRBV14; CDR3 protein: ASSKRQGTEAF
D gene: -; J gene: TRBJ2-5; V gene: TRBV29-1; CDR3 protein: SVDGRIQETQY
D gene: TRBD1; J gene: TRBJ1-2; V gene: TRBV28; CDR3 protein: ASRFPPGTGDRFNYGYT
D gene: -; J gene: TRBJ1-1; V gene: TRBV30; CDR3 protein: AWSGQPNTEAF
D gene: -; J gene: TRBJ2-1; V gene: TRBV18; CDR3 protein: ASSPPLGQGSYNEQF
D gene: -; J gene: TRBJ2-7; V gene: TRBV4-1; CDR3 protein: ASSSGAGGSYEQY
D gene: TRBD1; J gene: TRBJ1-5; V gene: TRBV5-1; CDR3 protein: ASSPDRGTQPQH
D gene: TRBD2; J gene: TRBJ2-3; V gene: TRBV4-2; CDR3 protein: ASSQDTAGGVTDTQY
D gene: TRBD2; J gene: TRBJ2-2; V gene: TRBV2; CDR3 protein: ASSASGMGTGELF
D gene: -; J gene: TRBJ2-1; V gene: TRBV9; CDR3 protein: AGPLTPNEQF